These 20 T cell receptor beta chains came from one sample sequenced in a study of cytomegalovirus exposure and HLA in healthy donors. Repertoires were generated with immunoSEQ multiplex PCR, while TCRdb's copy carries only in-frame clones and drops some. The sample lists tens of thousands of clones; 88% were seen once. The sample was PBMCs. The receptor source for this set is a woman in her 30s in good health and CMV-seronegative.

This clone showed up just once. The genes are TRBV28 and TRBJ1-2, with TRBD1 identical over 11 bases. The V gene's germline CDR1 is MDHEN and CDR2 SYDVKM. The V segment lost 2 bases and the J segment 4 bases; nucleotides outside the gene matches: 3. The CDR3 is made up of 15 amino acids. Here the CDR3 DNA reads TGTGCCAGCAGTTTAAGGACAGGGGGCGGCTATGGCTACACCTTC. Protein product: CASSLRTGGGYGYTF.

This clone was seen just once. The V and J genes are TRBV30 and TRBJ2-5; perhaps TRBD2 as D (5 bases). CDR1 is GTSNPN, CDR2 SVGIG, per germline (reference sequence). This CDR3 has 17 amino acids. V lost 0 bases, J lost 1 base, and 18 bases lay in between. The CDR3 protein is CAWSVTRVGEGQETQYF. The CDR3 bases are TGTGCCTGGAGTGTAACGCGGGTGGGAGAGGGCCAAGAGACCCAGTACTTC.

This clone was observed once. The chain recombines TRBV6-6 with TRBJ2-7; the match to TRBD1 covers 8 bases. CDR1 MNHNY and CDR2 SVGAGI come from the germline V gene (reference sequence). The CDR3 covers 14 residues. The junction had 10 bases not matched to a gene; V was cut back by 5 bases and J by 7 bases. CDR3 nucleotides: TGTGCCAGCAGTCGGACAGGGAGTTACCATGAGCAGTACTTC. Residues: CASSRTGSYHEQYF.

The chain carries TRBV9 and TRBJ2-5, with D possibly being TRBD1 (5 bases). This CDR3 has 15 residues. Trimming left V 0 bases short and J 0 bases short, with 9 bases between. Germline V lookup: CDR1 SGDLS, CDR2 YYNGEE. As DNA, the CDR3 is TGTGCCAGCAGCGTAGAGGGGTGGGACCAAGAGACCCAGTACTTC. Translation gives CASSVEGWDQETQYF.

The rearrangement links TRBV20-1 to TRBJ2-1; 8 bases align to TRBD2. After removal of 5 bases from V and 10 bases from J, the junction contained 4 bases not matched to a gene. Germline lookup yields CDR1 DFQATT and CDR2 SNEGSKA (reference sequence). This CDR3 has 11 residues. The CDR3 is CSALRTSEQFF. The CDR3, as DNA: TGCAGTGCTCTCAGGACTAGCGAGCAGTTCTTC.

V and J are TRBV4-1 and TRBJ1-2; 8 bases fit TRBD1. After removal of 3 bases from V and 8 bases from J, the junction contained 11 bases not matched to a gene. Germline V gene sequence: CDR1 MGHRA, CDR2 YSYEKL. There are 15 residues in the CDR3. The chain's CDR3 is CASSHPAGQVSGYTF. CDR3 nucleotides: TGCGCCAGCAGCCATCCTGCGGGACAGGTTTCCGGCTACACCTTC.

V usage is TRBV18 and J usage is TRBJ2-7; the match to TRBD2 covers 11 bases. The V and J ends lost 6 bases and 4 bases, in that order; junction bases with no gene match: 8. Per germline, CDR1 KGHSH and CDR2 LQKENI. The CDR3 is 15 amino acids. DNA of the CDR3: TGTGCCAGCTCTCATGCGGGACTAGCGGTTTACGAGCAGTACTTC. Translated, it gives CASSHAGLAVYEQYF.

The sample holds one count of this clone. The chain uses TRBV6-5 and TRBJ1-4; 12 bases are shared with TRBD1. CDR3 length equals 14 residues. The V and J ends lost 4 bases and 7 bases, in that order; junction bases with no gene match: 1. Germline loops: CDR1 MNHEY, CDR2 SVGAGI. As DNA, the CDR3 is TGTGCCAGCAGTTCGGGACAGGGGGCTGAAAAACTGTTTTTT. Its protein product is CASSSGQGAEKLFF.

The genes are TRBV18 and TRBJ2-5, with D possibly being TRBD1 (5 bases). CDR1 is KGHSH, CDR2 LQKENI, per germline. The CDR3 is made up of 13 amino acids. Trimming took 5 bases from V and 5 from J, leaving 12 bases between them. The CDR3 region has the DNA TGTGCCAGCTCAACCCCAGGGTCCGAGACCCAGTACTTC. Translated: CASSTPGSETQYF.

The chain joins TRBV6-6 to TRBJ2-7, with TRBD1 as a possible D gene (5 bases). Germline V gene lookup returns CDR1 MNHNY and CDR2 SVGAGI (reference sequence). This CDR3 region has 14 residues. The V gene lost 0 bases and the J gene lost 4 bases, with 10 bases spanning the gap. CDR3: CASSYSSQGYEQYF. The CDR3 DNA is TGTGCCAGCAGTTACTCGTCCCAGGGTTACGAGCAGTACTTC.

The chain has TRBV11-2 and TRBJ2-7, with D unclear. This CDR3 region has 12 residues. The V end was cut by 2 bases, the J end by 4 bases, with 6 bases between. In germline, CDR1 is SGHAT, CDR2 FQNNGV. CDR3 nucleotides: TGTGCCAGCAGCTTAATCCCGTACGAGCAGTACTTC. It encodes CASSLIPYEQYF.

The genes are TRBV5-1 and TRBJ1-3; no clear D gene. In germline, CDR1 is SGHRS, CDR2 YFSETQ. With 4 bases removed from V and 0 bases from J, the gap between germline ends came to 11 bases. This CDR3 contains 15 residues. The CDR3 region is CASSQTVSSGNTIYF. Here the CDR3 DNA reads TGCGCCAGCAGCCAGACTGTTAGCTCTGGAAACACCATATATTTT.

The chain employs TRBV10-2 and TRBJ2-7; 7 positions match TRBD1. With V trimmed by 10 bases and J by 2 bases, 14 bases remained unmatched. Germline CDR1 and CDR2: WSHSY and SAAADI. CDR3 length: 15 residues. CDR3 in DNA: TGCGCCACCTCCCAGACAGGGAAGGAGACCTACGAGCAGTACTTC. This translates into CATSQTGKETYEQYF.

The rearrangement links TRBV19 to TRBJ2-4; D possibly corresponds to TRBD2 (5 bases). This CDR3 spans 16 amino acids. V lost 6 bases, J lost 0 bases, and 15 bases lay in between. Germline loops: CDR1 LNHDA, CDR2 SQIVND (reference sequence). CDR3 loop: CASRPSLLLAKNIQYF. The CDR3, as DNA: TGTGCCAGTAGACCTAGCCTCCTACTAGCCAAAAACATTCAGTACTTC.

V usage is TRBV6-5 and J usage is TRBJ2-2; 10 bases match TRBD1. The CDR3 runs 15 residues. The V and J ends lost 7 bases and 4 bases, in that order; junction bases with no gene match: 6. The germline V gene encodes CDR1 MNHEY and CDR2 SVGAGI. The CDR3 protein is CASNRGDRGTGELFF. CDR3 nucleotide sequence: TGTGCCAGCAACAGGGGGGACAGGGGCACCGGGGAGCTGTTTTTT.

This chain connects TRBV2 to TRBJ2-7; a possible D gene is TRBD2 (6 bases). V dropped 8 bases and J dropped 2 bases, with 13 bases sitting between them. CDR1 and CDR2 from the germline V gene are SNHLY and FYNNEI. CDR3 size: 13 residues. For the CDR3, the DNA is TGTGCCAGCGCGGGACCGGGCCCCTACGAGCAGTACTTC. Translated, it gives CASAGPGPYEQYF.

This rearrangement joins TRBV28 to TRBJ1-5; no clear D gene. Per the germline V gene, CDR1 is MDHEN and CDR2 is SYDVKM. The CDR3 is 12 amino acids. Trimming left V 11 bases short and J 2 bases short, with 10 bases between. The CDR3 here is CAGTGGNQPQHF. The CDR3 nucleotides are TGTGCCGGAACCGGGGGCAATCAGCCCCAGCATTTT.

The V gene is TRBV27, the J gene TRBJ1-5; TRBD1 matches 11 bases. V shed 4 bases and J 7 bases; nucleotides not matched to a gene: 6. Germline V gene sequence: CDR1 MNHEY, CDR2 SMNVEV (reference sequence). The CDR3 spans 15 residues. The CDR3 spells CASSSGTGGSQPQHF. CDR3 nucleotides: TGTGCCAGCAGTTCCGGGACAGGGGGGAGCCAGCCCCAGCATTTT.

The rearrangement uses TRBV28 and TRBJ1-4; no clear D. Germline V gene data show CDR1 as MDHEN and CDR2 as SYDVKM. The germline V and J ends were trimmed by 4 bases and 8 bases, with 8 bases remaining between them. CDR3 length: 12 residues. The CDR3 DNA sequence: TGTGCCAGCAGTTCCCCGGGAGAAAAACTGTTTTTT. This encodes CASSSPGEKLFF.

This clone was counted between two and nine times. The chain has TRBV28 and TRBJ1-5, with 8 bases fitting TRBD1. The junction had 10 bases not matched to a gene; V was cut back by 11 bases and J by 4 bases. The germline V gene encodes CDR1 MDHEN and CDR2 SYDVKM. The CDR3 is 14 residues long. CDR3 sequence reads: CACRPGQGNQPQHF. In DNA, the CDR3 is TGTGCCTGCCGACCCGGACAGGGTAATCAGCCCCAGCATTTT.